Below, 6 T cell receptor beta chains from the same sample are listed, as sequenced in a study of graft-versus-host responses after intestinal transplantation. These receptors' antigens are unknown. Method: immunoSEQ multiplex PCR; TCRdb's copy keeps in-frame clones and lacks some. The sample contains around 90,000 clones, under 95% of which appear only once. This specimen consisted of unstimulated CD8+ T cells sorted from spleen or lymph node cells, obtained before transplant. The receptors come from a human donor who was the organ donor for an intestinal transplant.

This sequence joins TRBV4-1 and TRBJ1-2, with a tentative D call TRBD1 (6 bases). Trimming stripped 3 bases from V and 0 bases from J, with 17 bases between. CDR1 is MGHRA and CDR2 is YSYEKL in the germline V gene. The CDR3 spans 17 residues. The chain's CDR3 is CASSQESWTDPNYGYTF. In DNA, the CDR3 is TGCGCCAGCAGCCAGGAGTCATGGACAGACCCTAACTATGGCTACACCTTC.

The rearrangement links TRBV5-6 to TRBJ1-2; 7 bases agree with TRBD1. Germline lookup yields CDR1 SGHDT and CDR2 YYEEEE. J was trimmed by 5 bases and V by 4 bases; bases with no gene match: 11. The CDR3 totals 15 residues. The CDR3 DNA reads TGTGCCAGCAGCCCCGCCGGGACAGATACATATGGCTACACCTTC. Its protein is CASSPAGTDTYGYTF.

The J gene is TRBJ2-5, the V gene TRBV2; 9 nucleotides line up with TRBD1. The CDR3 is 16 residues long. Trimming took 3 bases from V and 9 from J; bases not matched to a gene: 14. Germline-derived CDR1 and CDR2 are SNHLY and FYNNEI. The CDR3 region is CASSDRGTGILRPQYF. The DNA of the CDR3 is TGTGCCAGCAGTGATAGGGGGACAGGGATCCTAAGGCCCCAGTACTTC.

The sample holds a few counts of this clone. The CDR3 loop reads CASTQGIGEKLFF. The DNA of the CDR3 is TGTGCCAGCACACAGGGCATTGGTGAAAAACTGTTTTTT. The V call is TRBV25-1, the J call TRBJ1-4; TRBD1 is a possible D gene (6 bases). This CDR3 comprises 13 residues. V was pared by 7 bases and J by 7 bases, with 13 bases between. Germline-derived CDR1 and CDR2 are MGHDK and SYGVNS.

The chain links TRBV18 to TRBJ1-4; TRBD1 is a possible D gene (5 bases). The length of the CDR3 is 15 residues. V lost 3 bases and J 8 bases, leaving 16 bases between the germline ends. Per germline, CDR1 KGHSH and CDR2 LQKENI. CDR3 residues: CASSPEAKGNEKLFF. The CDR3 nucleotides read TGTGCCAGCTCACCGGAAGCTAAGGGGAACGAAAAACTGTTTTTT.

V and J are TRBV19 and TRBJ2-1, with TRBD2 matching 8 bases. With V trimmed by 4 bases and J by 4 bases, 3 bases remained unmatched. CDR3 length: 14 residues. Germline V gene data show CDR1 as LNHDA and CDR2 as SQIVND (reference sequence). The DNA for the CDR3 is TGTGCCAGTAGTAGCCGGGAGGGTTACAATGAGCAGTTCTTC. It encodes CASSSREGYNEQFF. Full variable domain (outside the CDR3, taken from reference TRBV19 and TRBJ2-1): DGGITQSPKYLFRKEGQNVTLSCEQNLNHDAMYWYRQDPGQGLRLIYYSQIVNDFQKGDIAEGYSVSREKKESFPLTVTSAQKNPTAFYLCASSSREGYNEQFFGPGTRLTVL.